A single TCR beta chain is shown here with its context. No antigen is known for it. The data were obtained in a study of T cells expressing NK-cell markers. Looking at the study overall: Underlying the TCR beta repertoires were sorted CD3+CD56+NKG2C+, CD3+CD56+NKG2C- and CD3+CD56-NKG2C+ T cells. General study points: What remained unclear was the HCMV specificity of expanded NKG2C+ T cell clones. Top CD8+ clonotypes included the dominant CD3+CD56+NKG2C+ clonotypes in 5 or 6 donors.

UMIs were included in TCR beta cDNA generated by 5'RACE template switching. After re-calling the 5' RACE reads, TCRdb lists one entry per CDR3 protein, DNA absent. Its table records 250,000 to 300,000 distinct CDR3 sequences. The sequence was collected from a man aged 18 to 35 in good health. The sample was blood T cells: a sorted CD56 or NKG2C T cell subset, CD4+ or CD8+ T cells, or bulk PBMC T cells (not recorded which).

CDR3: CASRRDRAKNIQYF. The chain uses TRBV12-3 or TRBV12-4 and TRBJ2-4; TCRdb selects TRBD1, and the lack of DNA leaves this call unchecked. CDR3 size: 14 residues.